This T cell receptor beta chain originates from a study of blood T cells in healthy people across ages. For the study at large: Per two T cells, about one barcoded beta molecule was captured through template switching.

Drawn from each donor were roughly 10 milliliters of peripheral blood. Through a sample-barcoded 5' primer and a J-beta primer mix, a second PCR was run for roughly 7 to 11 cycles. Researchers report that a template-switch adaptor with 12 random nucleotides tagged each cDNA molecule. Any given sample supplied a minimum of 2.5 million CDR3-containing paired-end reads. MiXCR, run by TCRdb on the 5' RACE reads, gives a single entry per CDR3 protein. The table has 1.2 million to 1.5 million distinct CDR3 sequences, approximately 59% seen once. Sequencing input: blood. This sequence originates from a man aged 18 to 29 in good health.

CDR3 amino acids: CASSPGGNHYGYTF. CDR3 DNA sequence: TGTGCCAGCAGTCCGGGGGGCAACCACTATGGCTACACCTTC. The V call is TRBV27, the J call TRBJ1-2; maybe TRBD1 (6 bases). CDR3 size: 14 residues. Germline lookup yields CDR1 MNHEY and CDR2 SMNVEV (reference sequence). Trimming removed 5 bases at V and 3 bases at J, with 13 bases between.